This TCR beta chain was identified during a study of cytomegalovirus exposure and HLA in healthy donors. Regarding the study as a whole: The sole available immune exposure information was CMV serostatus. The classifier reportedly diagnosed cytomegalovirus status with high sensitivity and specificity.

Points on this clone: The antigen remains undetermined.

The CDR3 is 15 residues long. CDR1 and CDR2 from the germline V gene are SGHTA and FQGTGA. The PCR contained 60 Vbeta and 13 Jbeta primers. In the original analysis: Later reanalysis found roughly 80 million unique TCR beta chains, approximately 11 million of them shared. The repertoire was sequenced with immunoSEQ multiplex PCR; TCRdb's copy has only in-frame clones and lacks some. That table furnishes V, J and clone size, whereas the DNA furnished D and trimming. This sample has some 88,000 clones, with 55% to 75% found just once. The origin of this receptor is a woman aged 18 to 35 in good health and CMV-seropositive. The specimen was PBMCs. The chain recombines TRBV7-3 with TRBJ2-5; 8 positions match TRBD2. The better agreement between TRBJ2-7 and the DNA end casts doubt on the J call. DNA for the CDR3: TGTGCCAGCAGCTTAATGAGCGGGAGCGCCCACGAGCAGTACTTC. Protein product: CASSLMSGSAHEQYF.